These 26 T cell receptor beta chains share one sample of origin, sequenced in a study of identifying expanded T cells in peripheral blood. Here immunoSEQ multiplex PCR was the method, and the copy in TCRdb shows in-frame clones only, minus some. The sample lists 100,000 to 150,000 clones; 65% to 90% were seen once. The material sequenced was blood. These receptor sequences come from a person between 18 and 69 years old in good health.

The genes are TRBV25-1 and TRBJ2-5; D may be TRBD2 (5 bases). The ends were cut back, 8 bases at V and 0 bases at J, with 13 bases in the middle. This CDR3 has 14 residues. Germline V gene data show CDR1 as MGHDK and CDR2 as SYGVNS. This CDR3 reads CASLQTTYQETQYF. CDR3 coding DNA: TGTGCCAGCCTCCAGACTACCTACCAAGAGACCCAGTACTTC. Drawing the rest from reference TRBV25-1 and TRBJ2-5, the complete variable domain is EADIYQTPRYLVIGTGKKITLECSQTMGHDKMYWYQQDPGMELHLIHYSYGVNSTEKGDLSSESTVSRIRTEHFPLTLESARPSHTSQYLCASLQTTYQETQYFGPGTRLLVL.

V and J are TRBV19 and TRBJ1-5; 7 nucleotides align to TRBD1. Germline assignment: CDR1 LNHDA and CDR2 SQIVND (reference sequence). The junction had 5 bases not matched to a gene; V was cut back by 8 bases and J by 1 base. This CDR3 is built from 14 residues. CDR3 sequence reads: CASHRGVSNQPQHF. CDR3 nucleotide sequence: TGTGCCAGTCACAGGGGTGTAAGCAATCAGCCCCAGCATTTT.

V and J are TRBV29-1 and TRBJ2-1; no clear D. V was clipped by 0 bases and J by 2 bases, with 11 bases between them. This CDR3 is built from 15 residues. Germline CDR1 reads SQVTM; CDR2 reads ANQGSEA. For the CDR3, the DNA is TGCAGCGTTGAAGAGGGGATAGGACCCTACAATGAGCAGTTCTTC. It is translated as CSVEEGIGPYNEQFF.

About this clone itself: The sample contains more than one DNA sequence encoding this CDR3. The chain couples TRBV18 to TRBJ2-7; TRBD1 aligns across 12 bases. The junction had 7 bases not matched to a gene; V was cut back by 3 bases and J by 7 bases. The CDR3 covers 15 residues. Germline-derived CDR1 and CDR2 are KGHSH and LQKENI. The CDR3 DNA is TGTGCCAGCTCACCGCCGGGACAGGGGGCGCTTGAGCAGTACTTC. It encodes CASSPPGQGALEQYF.

V usage is TRBV7-2 and J usage is TRBJ2-1; 8 bases align to TRBD1. CDR3 size: 14 residues. Trimming at V came to 6 bases and at J to 5 bases, leaving 6 bases not matched to a gene. Germline V CDR1 and CDR2: SGHTA, FQGNSA. The CDR3 is CASSSGQENNEQFF. DNA of the CDR3: TGTGCCAGCAGTTCGGGACAGGAGAACAATGAGCAGTTCTTC.

The J gene is TRBJ2-7, the V gene TRBV18; TRBD1 matches at 9 bases. The germline gives CDR1 KGHSH, CDR2 LQKENI. J gave up 0 bases and V 3 bases, and 9 bases lay outside the gene matches. This CDR3 spans 17 amino acids. CDR3 residues: CASSPWTGDGNSYEQYF. The CDR3 bases are TGTGCCAGCTCACCGTGGACAGGGGATGGTAACTCCTACGAGCAGTACTTC.

The chain carries TRBV6-5 and TRBJ2-3; TRBD2 agrees at 9 bases. Germline trimming cut 0 bases from V and 10 bases from J; bases unmatched to any gene: 8. Per the germline V gene, CDR1 is MNHEY and CDR2 is SVGAGI. The CDR3 totals 15 residues. The CDR3 nucleotides are TGTGCCAGCAGTTACTCGAATAGCGGGAGCCAAGCGCAGTATTTT. As protein: CASSYSNSGSQAQYF.

The chain employs TRBV6-5 and TRBJ1-1; D may be TRBD1 (5 bases). Trimming removed 6 bases at V and 5 bases at J, with 16 bases between. The CDR3 spans 14 residues. Germline CDR1 is MNHEY and CDR2 is SVGAGI. The CDR3 region is CASRAAHRGTEAFF. CDR3 nucleotides: TGTGCCAGCAGGGCAGCGCACCGGGGGACTGAAGCTTTCTTT.

The chain recombines TRBV6-5 with TRBJ1-1, with D possibly being TRBD1 (5 bases). Deletions cut 0 bases from V and 5 bases from J, with 13 bases between. The V gene's germline CDR1 is MNHEY and CDR2 SVGAGI. The CDR3 totals 15 residues. The CDR3 DNA is TGTGCCAGCAGTTACTCTTTCCAGGGCGGGACTGAAGCTTTCTTT. Translated: CASSYSFQGGTEAFF.

The CDR3 is CASGLGQGAGGGNTIYF. The CDR3 nucleotides read TGTGCTAGTGGTTTGGGACAGGGGGCAGGGGGTGGAAACACCATATATTTT. The V and J genes are TRBV12-5 and TRBJ1-3; TRBD1 agrees at 10 bases. The V segment lost 1 base and the J segment 3 bases; nucleotides outside the gene matches: 6. CDR3 length: 17 residues. CDR1 LGHNT and CDR2 FRNRAP come from the germline V gene.

The chain recombines TRBV5-1 with TRBJ2-4; possible D gene TRBD2, 6 bases. The CDR3 length is 17 residues. Germline CDR1 reads SGHRS; CDR2 reads YFSETQ. V was shortened by 3 bases and J by 0 bases, with 16 bases between the two germline ends. In DNA form, the CDR3 reads TGCGCCAGCAGCTCGGGGGAGGTACGGCTAGCCAAAAACATTCAGTACTTC. Residues: CASSSGEVRLAKNIQYF.

V and J are TRBV5-6 and TRBJ1-2; D unresolved. Germline V gene sequence: CDR1 SGHDT, CDR2 YYEEEE. The CDR3 is made up of 13 amino acids. Between the trimmed V and J ends, which lost 1 base and 6 bases, there was a span of 10 bases. DNA of the CDR3: TGTGCCAGCAGCTTGTTGACTCAAAATGGCTACACCTTC. Translated, it gives CASSLLTQNGYTF.

V is TRBV29-1 and J is TRBJ1-1; D is undetermined. The CDR3 contains 12 residues. Germline assignment: CDR1 SQVTM and CDR2 ANQGSEA. V was trimmed by 1 base and J by 11 bases, leaving 14 bases between them. CDR3 DNA sequence: TGCAGCGTTGAAGCAAGGGAGGGTAGGGCTTTCTTT. It encodes CSVEAREGRAFF. The whole variable domain, remainder taken from reference TRBV29-1 and TRBJ1-1, is SAVISQKPSRDICQRGTSLTIQCQVDSQVTMMFWYRQQPGQSLTLIATANQGSEATYESGFVIDKFPISRPNLTFSTLTVSNMSPEDSSIYLCSVEAREGRAFFGQGTRLTVV.

The chain carries TRBV28 and TRBJ2-7, with a tentative D call TRBD1 (6 bases). Between the trimmed V and J ends, which lost 8 bases and 2 bases, there was a span of 13 bases. In germline, CDR1 is MDHEN, CDR2 SYDVKM. CDR3 length: 13 amino acids. As DNA, the CDR3 is TGTGCCAGCCTACCAGGGGACCCCTACGAGCAGTACTTC. This gives the protein CASLPGDPYEQYF. The variable domain in full, completed from reference TRBV28 and TRBJ2-7, reads DVKVTQSSRYLVKRTGEKVFLECVQDMDHENMFWYRQDPGLGLRLIYFSYDVKMKEKGDIPEGYSVSREKKERFSLILESASTNQTSMYLCASLPGDPYEQYFGPGTRLTVT.

Written as DNA, the CDR3 is TGTGCCTGGAGTGTACTCGGGACAGGGGGCCCCACAGATACGCAGTATTTT. Its protein product is CAWSVLGTGGPTDTQYF. V gene TRBV30 combines with J gene TRBJ2-3, with TRBD1 matching over 12 bases. Per germline, CDR1 GTSNPN and CDR2 SVGIG (reference sequence). J was trimmed by 2 bases and V by 0 bases; bases with no gene match: 6. The CDR3 sequence is 17 residues long.

J is TRBJ2-7 and V is TRBV28; 7 nucleotides match TRBD1. CDR3 length: 14 residues. Per germline, CDR1 MDHEN and CDR2 SYDVKM. V was clipped by 6 bases and J by 0 bases; unmatched bases: 5. In DNA form, the CDR3 reads TGTGCCAGCAGGGGCTCAGGGGGCTCCTACGAGCAGTACTTC. It specifies CASRGSGGSYEQYF.

The genes are TRBV19 and TRBJ1-2; no clear D gene. The V end lost 4 bases, the J end lost 5 bases, and 8 bases lay between the germline ends. Germline V gene data show CDR1 as LNHDA and CDR2 as SQIVND (reference sequence). The CDR3 sequence is 12 residues long. CDR3 sequence: CASSNELYGYTF. The CDR3 coding sequence is TGTGCCAGTAGTAACGAGCTGTATGGCTACACCTTC.

This chain connects TRBV5-6 to TRBJ2-2; 9 nucleotides line up with TRBD1. The germline V gene has CDR1 SGHDT and CDR2 YYEEEE. The CDR3 is made up of 16 amino acids. V trimming: 0 bases; J trimming: 5 bases; junction bases outside the gene matches: 5. CDR3 loop: CASSLAGQGLTGELFF. The DNA for the CDR3 is TGTGCCAGCAGCTTGGCCGGACAGGGGTTGACCGGGGAGCTGTTTTTT. Full variable domain (outside the CDR3, taken from reference TRBV5-6 and TRBJ2-2): DAGVTQSPTHLIKTRGQQVTLRCSPKSGHDTVSWYQQALGQGPQFIFQYYEEEERQRGNFPDRFSGHQFPNYSSELNVNALLLGDSALYLCASSLAGQGLTGELFFGEGSRLTVL.

This clone was picked up one time. Other DNA variants within this sample encode the same CDR3. V is TRBV20-1 and J is TRBJ2-1; D is undetermined. Per the germline V gene, CDR1 is DFQATT and CDR2 is SNEGSKA (reference sequence). The CDR3 runs 11 residues. V lost 5 bases and J lost 0, with 2 bases in between. The CDR3, as DNA: TGCAGTGCTTCCTCCTACAATGAGCAGTTCTTC. This encodes CSASSYNEQFF.

The V and J genes are TRBV14 and TRBJ2-1; 9 positions match TRBD1. The CDR3 is 16 amino acids. CDR1 and CDR2 (germline): SGHDN, FVKESK. V trimming: 1 base; J trimming: 7 bases; junction bases outside the gene matches: 8. The CDR3 is CASSQADRGDRNEQFF. The CDR3 region has the DNA TGTGCCAGCAGCCAAGCCGACAGGGGGGATAGGAATGAGCAGTTCTTC.

The V and J genes are TRBV6-5 and TRBJ1-2, with 7 nucleotides matching TRBD1. Trimming cost V 7 bases and J 8 bases; bases outside gene matches: 13. CDR3 length: 14 amino acids. Germline-derived CDR1 and CDR2 are MNHEY and SVGAGI. The CDR3 sequence: CASKPGAGGSGYTF. Here the CDR3 DNA reads TGTGCCAGCAAACCTGGGGCAGGGGGAAGCGGCTACACCTTC.

The rearrangement uses TRBV18 and TRBJ1-5; D perhaps matches TRBD1 (5 bases). CDR1 KGHSH and CDR2 LQKENI come from the germline V gene. The V gene lost 1 base and the J gene lost 5 bases, with 12 bases spanning the gap. This CDR3 region has 15 residues. The CDR3 DNA is TGTGCCAGCTCACCACAGGCCGGGGCCGATCAGCCCCAGCATTTT. Its protein product is CASSPQAGADQPQHF.

The gene calls are TRBV11-3 and TRBJ1-1, with D tentatively TRBD1 (5 bases). In germline, CDR1 is SGHNT, CDR2 YENEEA. V was pared by 4 bases and J by 0 bases, with 6 bases between. CDR3 length: 13 amino acids. CDR3 region: CASSWGLNTEAFF. DNA for the CDR3: TGTGCCAGCAGCTGGGGCTTGAACACTGAAGCTTTCTTT.

The rearrangement joins TRBV2 to TRBJ1-6; D is undetermined. The CDR3 is 12 residues long. V lost 4 bases and J lost 13, with 11 bases in between. Germline V lookup: CDR1 SNHLY, CDR2 FYNNEI. This chain's CDR3 is CASSGVGYPLHF. The CDR3 region has the DNA TGTGCCAGCAGTGGGGTTGGGTATCCCCTCCACTTT.

The rearrangement joins TRBV6-6 to TRBJ2-7; 10 bases are a match to TRBD1. The CDR3 spans 14 residues. V shed 7 bases and J 5 bases; nucleotides not matched to a gene: 8. Germline loops: CDR1 MNHNY, CDR2 SVGAGI (reference sequence). The CDR3 nucleotides read TGTGCCAGCATCCAGACAGGGGGCACGCACGAGCAGTACTTC. Protein product: CASIQTGGTHEQYF.

This clone showed up just once. The J gene is TRBJ2-1, the V gene TRBV19; 7 nucleotides match TRBD1. CDR1 LNHDA and CDR2 SQIVND come from the germline V gene (reference sequence). The CDR3 spans 13 residues. Germline trimming cut 10 bases from V and 8 bases from J; bases unmatched to any gene: 11. Here the CDR3 DNA reads TGTGCCACCCACAGGGGACAAGGCGATGAGCAGTTCTTC. Its protein is CATHRGQGDEQFF.